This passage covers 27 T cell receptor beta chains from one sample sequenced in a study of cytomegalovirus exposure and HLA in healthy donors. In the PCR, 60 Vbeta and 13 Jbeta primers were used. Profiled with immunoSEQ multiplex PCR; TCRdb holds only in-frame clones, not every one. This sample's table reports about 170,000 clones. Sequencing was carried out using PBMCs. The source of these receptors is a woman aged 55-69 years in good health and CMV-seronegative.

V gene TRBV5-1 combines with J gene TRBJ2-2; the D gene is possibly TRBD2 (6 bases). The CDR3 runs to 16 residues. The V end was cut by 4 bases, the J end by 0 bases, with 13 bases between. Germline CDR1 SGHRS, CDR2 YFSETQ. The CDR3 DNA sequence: TGCGCCAGCAGCCACACGGGACTTACGAACACCGGGGAGCTGTTTTTT. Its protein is CASSHTGLTNTGELFF.

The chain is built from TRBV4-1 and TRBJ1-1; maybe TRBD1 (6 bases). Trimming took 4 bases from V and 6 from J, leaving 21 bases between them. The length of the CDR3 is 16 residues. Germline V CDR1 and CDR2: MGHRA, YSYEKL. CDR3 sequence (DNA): TGCGCCAGCAGCCCCACGGAGACAGGATCTAAGGCTGAAGCTTTCTTT. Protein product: CASSPTETGSKAEAFF.

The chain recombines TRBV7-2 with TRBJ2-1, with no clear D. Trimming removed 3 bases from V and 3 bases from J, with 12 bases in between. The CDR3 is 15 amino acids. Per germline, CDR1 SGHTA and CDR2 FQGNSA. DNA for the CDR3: TGTGCCAGCAGCTTTGGCCCTGGTGGCTACAATGAGCAGTTCTTC. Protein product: CASSFGPGGYNEQFF. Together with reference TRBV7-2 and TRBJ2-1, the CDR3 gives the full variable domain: GAGVSQSPSNKVTEKGKDVELRCDPISGHTALYWYRQSLGQGLEFLIYFQGNSAPDKSGLPSDRFSAERTGGSVSTLTIQRTQQEDSAVYLCASSFGPGGYNEQFFGPGTRLTVL.

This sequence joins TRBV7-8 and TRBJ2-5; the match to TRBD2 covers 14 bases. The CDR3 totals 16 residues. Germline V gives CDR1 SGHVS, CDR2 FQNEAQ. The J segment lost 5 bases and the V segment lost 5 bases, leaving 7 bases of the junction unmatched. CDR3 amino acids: CASSPGLAGGVETQYF. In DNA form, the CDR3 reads TGTGCCAGCAGCCCTGGACTAGCGGGAGGTGTGGAGACCCAGTACTTC.

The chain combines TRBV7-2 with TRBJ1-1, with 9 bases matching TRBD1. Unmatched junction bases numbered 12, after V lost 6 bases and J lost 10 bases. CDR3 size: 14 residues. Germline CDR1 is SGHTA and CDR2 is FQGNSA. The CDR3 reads CASRKDRGPSGAFF. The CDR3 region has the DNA TGTGCCAGCAGAAAGGACAGGGGACCGTCGGGAGCTTTCTTT.

Here the CDR3 reads CASSSGDGDYEQYF. CDR3 sequence (DNA): TGTGCCAGCAGCTCGGGGGACGGGGACTACGAGCAGTACTTC. V is TRBV5-4 and J is TRBJ2-7; tentatively, D is TRBD2 (6 bases). Germline lookup yields CDR1 SGHNT and CDR2 YYREEE (reference sequence). The V end lost 3 bases, the J end lost 3 bases, and 13 bases lay between the germline ends. The CDR3 covers 14 residues.

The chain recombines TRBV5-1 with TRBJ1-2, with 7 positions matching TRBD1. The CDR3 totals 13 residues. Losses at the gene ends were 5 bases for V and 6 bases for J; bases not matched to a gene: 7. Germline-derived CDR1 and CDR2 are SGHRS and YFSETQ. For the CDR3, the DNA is TGCGCCAGCAGACCTGCGACAGGGAATGGCTACACCTTC. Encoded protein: CASRPATGNGYTF.

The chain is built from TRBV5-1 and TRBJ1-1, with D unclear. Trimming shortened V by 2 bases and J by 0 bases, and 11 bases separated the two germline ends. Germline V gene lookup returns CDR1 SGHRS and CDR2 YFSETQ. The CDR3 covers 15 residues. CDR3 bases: TGCGCCAGCAGCTTCGAGGGCGGATTGAACACTGAAGCTTTCTTT. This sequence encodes CASSFEGGLNTEAFF. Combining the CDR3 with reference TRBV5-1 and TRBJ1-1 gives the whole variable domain KAGVTQTPRYLIKTRGQQVTLSCSPISGHRSVSWYQQTPGQGLQFLFEYFSETQRNKGNFPGRFSGRQFSNSRSEMNVSTLELGDSALYLCASSFEGGLNTEAFFGQGTRLTVV.

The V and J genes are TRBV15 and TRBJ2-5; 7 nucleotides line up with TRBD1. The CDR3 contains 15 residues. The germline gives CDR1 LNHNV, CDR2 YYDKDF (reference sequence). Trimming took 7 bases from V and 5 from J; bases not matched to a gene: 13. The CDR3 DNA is TGTGCCACCATGCCCGACAGGGAAGGAGAGGAGACCCAGTACTTC. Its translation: CATMPDREGEETQYF. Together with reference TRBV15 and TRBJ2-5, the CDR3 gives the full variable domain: DAMVIQNPRYQVTQFGKPVTLSCSQTLNHNVMYWYQQKSSQAPKLLFHYYDKDFNNEADTPDNFQSRRPNTSFCFLDIRSPGLGDTAMYLCATMPDREGEETQYFGPGTRLLVL.

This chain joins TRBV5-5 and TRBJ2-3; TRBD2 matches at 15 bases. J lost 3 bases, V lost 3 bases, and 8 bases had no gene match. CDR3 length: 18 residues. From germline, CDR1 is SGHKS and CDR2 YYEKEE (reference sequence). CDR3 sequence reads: CASSSHGLAGGGTDTQYF. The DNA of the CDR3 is TGTGCCAGCAGCTCTCATGGACTAGCGGGAGGGGGTACAGATACGCAGTATTTT.

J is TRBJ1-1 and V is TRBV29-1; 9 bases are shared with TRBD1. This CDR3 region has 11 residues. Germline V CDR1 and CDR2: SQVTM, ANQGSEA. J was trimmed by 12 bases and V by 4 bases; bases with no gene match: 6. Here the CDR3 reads CSVGETGGTFF. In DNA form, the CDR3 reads TGCAGCGTTGGTGAGACAGGGGGAACTTTCTTT. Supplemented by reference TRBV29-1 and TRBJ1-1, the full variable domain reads SAVISQKPSRDICQRGTSLTIQCQVDSQVTMMFWYRQQPGQSLTLIATANQGSEATYESGFVIDKFPISRPNLTFSTLTVSNMSPEDSSIYLCSVGETGGTFFGQGTRLTVV.

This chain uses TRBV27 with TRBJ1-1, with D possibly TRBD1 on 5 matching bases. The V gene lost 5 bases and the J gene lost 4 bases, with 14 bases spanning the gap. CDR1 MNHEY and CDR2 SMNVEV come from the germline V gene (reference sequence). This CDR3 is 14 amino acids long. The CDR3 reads CASSINSRGTEAFF. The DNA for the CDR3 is TGTGCCAGCAGTATTAATTCTAGGGGCACTGAAGCTTTCTTT.

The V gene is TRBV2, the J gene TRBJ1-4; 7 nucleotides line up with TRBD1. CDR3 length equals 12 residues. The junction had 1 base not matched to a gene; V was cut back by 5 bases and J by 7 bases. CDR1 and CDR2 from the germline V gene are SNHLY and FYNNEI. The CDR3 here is CASSTGVEKLFF. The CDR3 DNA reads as TGTGCCAGCAGTACAGGGGTTGAAAAACTGTTTTTT.

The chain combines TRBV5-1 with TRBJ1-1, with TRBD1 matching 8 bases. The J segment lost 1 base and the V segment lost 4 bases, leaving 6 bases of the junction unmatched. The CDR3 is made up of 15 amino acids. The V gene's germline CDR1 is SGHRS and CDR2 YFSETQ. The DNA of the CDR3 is TGCGCCAGCAGCACGACAGGGGTCTCGAACACTGAAGCTTTCTTT. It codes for CASSTTGVSNTEAFF.

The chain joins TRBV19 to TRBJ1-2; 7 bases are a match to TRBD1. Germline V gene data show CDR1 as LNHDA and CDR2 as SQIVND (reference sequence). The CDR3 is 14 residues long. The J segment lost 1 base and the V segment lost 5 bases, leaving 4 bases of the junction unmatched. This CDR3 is CASSRQGSNYGYTF. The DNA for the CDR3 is TGTGCCAGTAGTCGACAGGGTAGTAACTATGGCTACACCTTC.

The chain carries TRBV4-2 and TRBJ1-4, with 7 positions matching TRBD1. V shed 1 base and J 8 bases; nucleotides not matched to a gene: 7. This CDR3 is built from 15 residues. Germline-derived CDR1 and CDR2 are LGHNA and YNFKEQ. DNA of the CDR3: TGTGCCAGCAGCCAAGGGACAGGCGCTTGGGAAAAACTGTTTTTT. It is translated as CASSQGTGAWEKLFF.

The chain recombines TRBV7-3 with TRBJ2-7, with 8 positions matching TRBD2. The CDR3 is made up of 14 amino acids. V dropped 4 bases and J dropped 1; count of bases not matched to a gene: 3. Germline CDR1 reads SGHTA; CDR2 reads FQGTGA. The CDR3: CASSSGGGSYEQYF. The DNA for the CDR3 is TGTGCCAGCAGCTCCGGGGGGGGATCCTACGAGCAGTACTTC.

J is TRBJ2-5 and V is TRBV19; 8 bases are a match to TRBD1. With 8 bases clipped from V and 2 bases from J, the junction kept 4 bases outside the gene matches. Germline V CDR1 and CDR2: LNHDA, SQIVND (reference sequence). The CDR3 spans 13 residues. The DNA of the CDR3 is TGTGCCAGTCGTCGACAGGGGCAAGAGACCCAGTACTTC. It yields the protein CASRRQGQETQYF.

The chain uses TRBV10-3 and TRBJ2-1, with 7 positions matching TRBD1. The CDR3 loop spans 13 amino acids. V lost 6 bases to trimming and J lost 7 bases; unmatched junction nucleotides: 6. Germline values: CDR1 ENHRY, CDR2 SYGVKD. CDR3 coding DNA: TGTGCCATCAGCGTATACAGGGGAAATGAGCAGTTCTTC. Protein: CAISVYRGNEQFF.

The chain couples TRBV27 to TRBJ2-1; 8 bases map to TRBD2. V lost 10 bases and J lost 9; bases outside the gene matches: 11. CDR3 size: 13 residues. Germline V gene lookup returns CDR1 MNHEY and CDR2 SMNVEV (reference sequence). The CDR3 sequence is CATNTGGAGEQFF. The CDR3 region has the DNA TGTGCCACCAATACGGGGGGGGCGGGTGAGCAGTTCTTC.

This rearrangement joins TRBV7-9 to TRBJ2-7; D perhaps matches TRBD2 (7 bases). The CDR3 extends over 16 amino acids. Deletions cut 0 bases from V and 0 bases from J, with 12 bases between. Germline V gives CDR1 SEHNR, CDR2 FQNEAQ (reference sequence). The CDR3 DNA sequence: TGTGCCAGCAGCTTAGCGCTTCGGGGGGCCTCCTACGAGCAGTACTTC. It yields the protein CASSLALRGASYEQYF.

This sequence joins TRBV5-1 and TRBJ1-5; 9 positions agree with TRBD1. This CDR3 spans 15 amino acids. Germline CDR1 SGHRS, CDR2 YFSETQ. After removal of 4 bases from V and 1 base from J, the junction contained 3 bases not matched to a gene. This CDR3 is CASSPGQGSNQPQHF. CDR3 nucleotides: TGCGCCAGCAGCCCGGGACAGGGAAGCAATCAGCCCCAGCATTTT.

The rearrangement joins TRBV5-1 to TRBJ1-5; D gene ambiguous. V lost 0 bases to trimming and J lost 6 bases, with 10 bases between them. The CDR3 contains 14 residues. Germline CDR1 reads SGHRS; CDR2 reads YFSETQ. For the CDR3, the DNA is TGCGCCAGCAGCTTGGATGGGTACAGTCAGCCCCAGCATTTT. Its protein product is CASSLDGYSQPQHF.

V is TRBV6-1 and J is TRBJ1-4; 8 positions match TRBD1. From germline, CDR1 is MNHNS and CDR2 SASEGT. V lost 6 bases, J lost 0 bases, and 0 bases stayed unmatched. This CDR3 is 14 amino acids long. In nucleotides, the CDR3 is TGTGCCAGCAGACAGGGGGCAACTAATGAAAAACTGTTTTTT. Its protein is CASRQGATNEKLFF.

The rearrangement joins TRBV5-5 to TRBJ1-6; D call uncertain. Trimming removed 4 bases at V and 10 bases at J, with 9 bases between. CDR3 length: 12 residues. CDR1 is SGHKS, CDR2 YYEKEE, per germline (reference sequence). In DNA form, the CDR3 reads TGTGCCAGCAGCGGAGGGCGGTCACCCCTCCACTTT. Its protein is CASSGGRSPLHF.

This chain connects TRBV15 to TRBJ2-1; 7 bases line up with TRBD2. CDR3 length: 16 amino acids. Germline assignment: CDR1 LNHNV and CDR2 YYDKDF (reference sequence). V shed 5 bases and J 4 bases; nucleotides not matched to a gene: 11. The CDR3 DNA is TGTGCCACCAGCGGGGGGTGGCGGGGGAAATACAATGAGCAGTTCTTC. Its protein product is CATSGGWRGKYNEQFF.

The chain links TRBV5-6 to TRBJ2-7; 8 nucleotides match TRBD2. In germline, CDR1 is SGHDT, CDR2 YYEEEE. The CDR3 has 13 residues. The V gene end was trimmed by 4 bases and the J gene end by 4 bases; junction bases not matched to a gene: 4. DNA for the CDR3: TGTGCCAGCAGCCCCAGCGGGGGATACGAGCAGTACTTC. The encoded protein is CASSPSGGYEQYF.